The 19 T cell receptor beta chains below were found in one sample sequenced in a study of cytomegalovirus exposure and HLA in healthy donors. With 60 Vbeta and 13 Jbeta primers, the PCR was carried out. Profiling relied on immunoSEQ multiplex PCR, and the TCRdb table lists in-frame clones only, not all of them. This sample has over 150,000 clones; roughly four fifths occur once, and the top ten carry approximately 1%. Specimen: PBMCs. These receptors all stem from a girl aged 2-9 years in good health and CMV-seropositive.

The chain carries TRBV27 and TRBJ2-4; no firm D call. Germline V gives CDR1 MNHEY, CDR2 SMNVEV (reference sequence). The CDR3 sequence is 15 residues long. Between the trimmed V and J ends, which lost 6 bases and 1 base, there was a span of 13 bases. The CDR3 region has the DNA TGTGCCAGCAGGGTCAGAGCGTTGGCCAAAAACATTCAGTACTTC. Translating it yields CASRVRALAKNIQYF.

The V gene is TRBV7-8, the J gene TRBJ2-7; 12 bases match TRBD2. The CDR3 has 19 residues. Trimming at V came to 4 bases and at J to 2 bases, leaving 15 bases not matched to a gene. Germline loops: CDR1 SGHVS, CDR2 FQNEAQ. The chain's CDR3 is CASSSRDRGRLAGAYEQYF. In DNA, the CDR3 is TGTGCCAGCAGCTCCCGGGACAGAGGAAGACTAGCGGGAGCCTACGAGCAGTACTTC.

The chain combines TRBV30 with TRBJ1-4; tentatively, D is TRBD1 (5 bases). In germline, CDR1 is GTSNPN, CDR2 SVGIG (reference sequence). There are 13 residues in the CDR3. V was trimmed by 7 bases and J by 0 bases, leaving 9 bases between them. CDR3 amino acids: CASTASTNEKLFF. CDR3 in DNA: TGTGCCTCGACAGCCTCAACTAATGAAAAACTGTTTTTT.

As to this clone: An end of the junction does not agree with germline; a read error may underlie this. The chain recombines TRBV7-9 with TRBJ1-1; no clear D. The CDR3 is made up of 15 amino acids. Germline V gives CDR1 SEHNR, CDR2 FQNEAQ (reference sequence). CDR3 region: CSSSLDGSLNTEAFF. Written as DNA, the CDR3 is TGTTCCAGCAGCTTAGACGGTTCCCTGAACACTGAAGCTTTCTTT.

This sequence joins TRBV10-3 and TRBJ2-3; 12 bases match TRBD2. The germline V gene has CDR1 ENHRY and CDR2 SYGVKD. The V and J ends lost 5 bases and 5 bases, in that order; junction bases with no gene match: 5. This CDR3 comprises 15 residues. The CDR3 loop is CAISSTSGSGDTQYF. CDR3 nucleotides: TGTGCCATCAGTTCGACTAGCGGGAGTGGAGATACGCAGTATTTT.

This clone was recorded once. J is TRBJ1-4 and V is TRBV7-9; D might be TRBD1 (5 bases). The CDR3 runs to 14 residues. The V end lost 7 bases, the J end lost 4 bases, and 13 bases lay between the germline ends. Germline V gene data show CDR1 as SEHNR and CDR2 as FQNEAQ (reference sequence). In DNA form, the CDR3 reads TGTGCCAGCAAGGGGAGGGGCCTTAATGAAAAACTGTTTTTT. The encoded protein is CASKGRGLNEKLFF.

The CDR3 loop reads CALHRLSGELFF. In DNA, the CDR3 is TGTGCCTTACACAGGTTGTCCGGGGAGCTGTTTTTT. The chain is built from TRBV30 and TRBJ2-2, with D possibly TRBD1 on 5 matching bases. Trimming took off 7 bases at V and 6 bases at J, with 12 bases between the two ends. The CDR3 extends over 12 amino acids. Per the germline V gene, CDR1 is GTSNPN and CDR2 is SVGIG (reference sequence).

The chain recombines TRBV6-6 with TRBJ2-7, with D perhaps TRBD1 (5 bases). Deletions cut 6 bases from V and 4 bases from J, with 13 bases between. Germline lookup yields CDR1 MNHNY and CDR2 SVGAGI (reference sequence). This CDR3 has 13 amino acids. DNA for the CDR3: TGTGCCAGCAGCGCGCAGGGAAAATACGAGCAGTACTTC. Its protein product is CASSAQGKYEQYF.

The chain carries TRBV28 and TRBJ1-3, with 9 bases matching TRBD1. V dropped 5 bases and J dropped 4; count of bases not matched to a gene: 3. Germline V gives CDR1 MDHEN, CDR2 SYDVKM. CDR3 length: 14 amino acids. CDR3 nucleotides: TGTGCCAGCAGTCACAGGGGGCCAGGAAACACCATATATTTT. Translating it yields CASSHRGPGNTIYF.

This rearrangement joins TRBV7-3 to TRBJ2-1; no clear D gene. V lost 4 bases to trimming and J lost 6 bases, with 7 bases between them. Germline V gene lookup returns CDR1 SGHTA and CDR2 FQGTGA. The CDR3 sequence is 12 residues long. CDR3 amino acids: CASSSDSNEQFF. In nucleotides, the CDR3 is TGTGCCAGCAGCTCAGATTCCAATGAGCAGTTCTTC. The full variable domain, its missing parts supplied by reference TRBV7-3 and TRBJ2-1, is GAGVSQTPSNKVTEKGKYVELRCDPISGHTALYWYRQSLGQGPEFLIYFQGTGAADDSGLPNDRFFAVRPEGSVSTLKIQRTERGDSAVYLCASSSDSNEQFFGPGTRLTVL.

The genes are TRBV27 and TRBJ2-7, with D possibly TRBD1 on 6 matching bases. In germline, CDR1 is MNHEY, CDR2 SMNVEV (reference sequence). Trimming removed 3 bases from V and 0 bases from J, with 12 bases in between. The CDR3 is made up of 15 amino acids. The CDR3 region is CASSFRGYDSYEQYF. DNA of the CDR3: TGTGCCAGCAGTTTCAGGGGCTACGACTCCTACGAGCAGTACTTC.

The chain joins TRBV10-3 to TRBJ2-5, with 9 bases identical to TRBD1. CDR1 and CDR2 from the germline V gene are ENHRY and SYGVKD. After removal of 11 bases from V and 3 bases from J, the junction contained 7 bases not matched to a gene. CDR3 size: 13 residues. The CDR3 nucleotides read TGTGCCTCAGGGACAGGGATAGAAGAGACCCAGTACTTC. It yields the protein CASGTGIEETQYF.

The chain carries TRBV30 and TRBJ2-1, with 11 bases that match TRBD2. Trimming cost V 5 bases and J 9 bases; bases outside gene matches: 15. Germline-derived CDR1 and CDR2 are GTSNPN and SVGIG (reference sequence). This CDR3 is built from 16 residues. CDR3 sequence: CAWGSGLSGRATEQFF. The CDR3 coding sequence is TGTGCCTGGGGGAGCGGACTTAGCGGGAGGGCGACTGAGCAGTTCTTC.

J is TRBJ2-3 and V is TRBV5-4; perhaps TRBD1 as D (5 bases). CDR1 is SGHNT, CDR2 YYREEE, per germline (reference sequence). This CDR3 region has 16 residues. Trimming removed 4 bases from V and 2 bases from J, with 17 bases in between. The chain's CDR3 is CASSPKTGLFTDTQYF. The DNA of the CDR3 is TGTGCCAGCAGCCCAAAAACAGGCCTGTTCACAGATACGCAGTATTTT. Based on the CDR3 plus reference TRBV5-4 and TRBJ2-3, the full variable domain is ETGVTQSPTHLIKTRGQQVTLRCSSQSGHNTVSWYQQALGQGPQFIFQYYREEENGRGNFPPRFSGLQFPNYSSELNVNALELDDSALYLCASSPKTGLFTDTQYFGPGTRLTVL.

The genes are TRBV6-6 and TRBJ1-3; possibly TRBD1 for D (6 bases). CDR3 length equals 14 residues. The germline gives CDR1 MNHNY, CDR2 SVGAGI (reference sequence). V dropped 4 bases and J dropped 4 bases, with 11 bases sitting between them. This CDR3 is CASSSPDRGNTIYF. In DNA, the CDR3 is TGTGCCAGCAGTTCACCCGACAGGGGAAACACCATATATTTT.

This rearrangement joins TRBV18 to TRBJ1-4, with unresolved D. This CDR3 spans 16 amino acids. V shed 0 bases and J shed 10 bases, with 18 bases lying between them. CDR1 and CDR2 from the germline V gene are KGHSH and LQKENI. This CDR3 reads CASSPPSLASRGKLFF. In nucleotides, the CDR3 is TGTGCCAGCTCACCACCCAGTCTGGCCTCCCGGGGAAAACTGTTTTTT.

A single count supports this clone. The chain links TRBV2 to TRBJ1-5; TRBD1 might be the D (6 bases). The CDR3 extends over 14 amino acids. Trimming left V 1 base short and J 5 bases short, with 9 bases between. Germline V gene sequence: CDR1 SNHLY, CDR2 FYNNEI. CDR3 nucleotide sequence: TGTGCCAGCAGTGAAGAAGGGGGATATCAGCCCCAGCATTTT. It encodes CASSEEGGYQPQHF.

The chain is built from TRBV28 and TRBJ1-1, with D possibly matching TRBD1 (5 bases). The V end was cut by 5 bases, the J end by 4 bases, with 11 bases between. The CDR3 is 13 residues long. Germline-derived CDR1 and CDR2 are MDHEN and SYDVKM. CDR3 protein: CASSLGVSTEAFF. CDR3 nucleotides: TGTGCCAGCAGTCTAGGGGTTTCCACTGAAGCTTTCTTT. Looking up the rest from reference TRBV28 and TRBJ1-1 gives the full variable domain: DVKVTQSSRYLVKRTGEKVFLECVQDMDHENMFWYRQDPGLGLRLIYFSYDVKMKEKGDIPEGYSVSREKKERFSLILESASTNQTSMYLCASSLGVSTEAFFGQGTRLTVV.

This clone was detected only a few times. The CDR3 sequence is CASSVGEGQPLLAGSYNEQFF. CDR3 DNA: TGTGCCAGCAGCGTAGGAGAAGGTCAACCCCTCCTAGCGGGGTCCTACAATGAGCAGTTCTTC. The V call is TRBV9, the J call TRBJ2-1; 9 nucleotides agree with TRBD2. The length of the CDR3 is 21 residues. Trimming cost V 0 bases and J 1 base; bases outside gene matches: 17. Germline V CDR1 and CDR2: SGDLS, YYNGEE.